A selection of T cell receptor beta chains follows, all from one sample in a study of T cell responses to AZD1222 COVID-19 vaccine. Repertoires were generated with immunoSEQ multiplex PCR, while TCRdb's copy carries only in-frame clones and drops some. The table lists over 100,000 clones, over 75% of them singletons. The specimen was peripheral blood, collected on day 0 of AZD1222 vaccination. These receptors all come from an adult in good health. Both conserved end residues are trimmed from each CDR3. The order of the fields is J gene, V gene, D gene, CDR3 protein. D genes are given only for firm matches.

j_gene: TRBJ2-3
v_gene: TRBV7-2
d_gene: -
CDR3aa: ASSYRAVGSDTQY

j_gene: TRBJ2-2
v_gene: TRBV6-6
d_gene: TRBD2
CDR3aa: ASSLWTSGRANTGELF

j_gene: TRBJ1-6
v_gene: TRBV6-4
d_gene: -
CDR3aa: ASSVSGRTSPLH

j_gene: TRBJ1-5
v_gene: TRBV19
d_gene: -
CDR3aa: ASSSRDGHNQPQH

j_gene: TRBJ2-3
v_gene: TRBV7-2
d_gene: -
CDR3aa: ASSPQIDTQY

j_gene: TRBJ2-1
v_gene: TRBV19
d_gene: -
CDR3aa: ASSPGPSLGNEQF

j_gene: TRBJ2-7
v_gene: TRBV7-9
d_gene: -
CDR3aa: ASSLGLGASYEQY

j_gene: TRBJ2-2
v_gene: TRBV4-1
d_gene: TRBD2
CDR3aa: ASSQGGLAGVGTGELF

j_gene: TRBJ1-2
v_gene: TRBV19
d_gene: -
CDR3aa: ASSVRRGVGKGGYT

j_gene: TRBJ2-7
v_gene: TRBV6-5
d_gene: TRBD2
CDR3aa: ASRRGSPYEQY

j_gene: TRBJ2-3
v_gene: TRBV2
d_gene: -
CDR3aa: ASSRDSRGGDTQY

j_gene: TRBJ2-5
v_gene: TRBV24-1
d_gene: TRBD2
CDR3aa: ATSVAGDRETQY

j_gene: TRBJ1-6
v_gene: TRBV28
d_gene: -
CDR3aa: ASSHTEPGPWSSYNSPLH

j_gene: TRBJ2-3
v_gene: TRBV9
d_gene: -
CDR3aa: ASSLDADTDTQY

j_gene: TRBJ2-3
v_gene: TRBV7-3
d_gene: TRBD2
CDR3aa: ASSSGLAGGQNTQY

j_gene: TRBJ1-1
v_gene: TRBV5-4
d_gene: -
CDR3aa: ASSTGDTQNTEAF

j_gene: TRBJ2-5
v_gene: TRBV2
d_gene: -
CDR3aa: ASSEWGQETQY

j_gene: TRBJ2-1
v_gene: TRBV9
d_gene: TRBD2
CDR3aa: ASSPRTSGPSYNEQF

j_gene: TRBJ1-5
v_gene: TRBV5-1
d_gene: TRBD1
CDR3aa: ASSGQGLENQPQH

j_gene: TRBJ1-1
v_gene: TRBV29-1
d_gene: -
CDR3aa: SVGHSGEAF

j_gene: TRBJ1-3
v_gene: TRBV5-1
d_gene: -
CDR3aa: ASSPKPTVLGNTIY

j_gene: TRBJ1-1
v_gene: TRBV20-1
d_gene: TRBD1
CDR3aa: SASQGGPTEAF

j_gene: TRBJ1-4
v_gene: TRBV19
d_gene: -
CDR3aa: ASSIAAGGANEKLF

j_gene: TRBJ2-2
v_gene: TRBV9
d_gene: -
CDR3aa: ASSHRTVPTGELF

j_gene: TRBJ1-2
v_gene: TRBV30
d_gene: TRBD1
CDR3aa: AEQGSYGYT

j_gene: TRBJ2-4
v_gene: TRBV4-2
d_gene: -
CDR3aa: ASSLLTGIAKNIQY

j_gene: TRBJ2-3
v_gene: TRBV24-1
d_gene: TRBD2
CDR3aa: ATSVASGRTDTQY

j_gene: TRBJ2-1
v_gene: TRBV7-2
d_gene: TRBD2
CDR3aa: ASSSRIAGAGNEQF

j_gene: TRBJ1-3
v_gene: TRBV7-6
d_gene: -
CDR3aa: ASSLAVGPSGNTIY

j_gene: TRBJ2-3
v_gene: TRBV5-4
d_gene: -
CDR3aa: ASSLGGPGTDTQY

j_gene: TRBJ2-1
v_gene: TRBV5-4
d_gene: TRBD1
CDR3aa: ASSLAPTGGQSYEQF

j_gene: TRBJ1-2
v_gene: TRBV24-1
d_gene: -
CDR3aa: ATSDWGPNYGYT

j_gene: TRBJ1-1
v_gene: TRBV13
d_gene: TRBD1
CDR3aa: ASSFTGDWNTEAF

j_gene: TRBJ2-2
v_gene: TRBV5-1
d_gene: TRBD2
CDR3aa: ASSPTGLAGAMNTGELF

j_gene: TRBJ2-3
v_gene: TRBV4-2
d_gene: TRBD2
CDR3aa: ASRPWTGTSGGTDTQY

j_gene: TRBJ1-2
v_gene: TRBV18
d_gene: TRBD1
CDR3aa: ASSPGQGANYGYT

j_gene: TRBJ1-1
v_gene: TRBV7-9
d_gene: -
CDR3aa: ASSPGDPLKNTEAF

j_gene: TRBJ1-2
v_gene: TRBV6-6
d_gene: -
CDR3aa: ASSYSRGSLYGYT

j_gene: TRBJ1-4
v_gene: TRBV29-1
d_gene: TRBD1
CDR3aa: SARDRKNEKLF

j_gene: TRBJ1-5
v_gene: TRBV19
d_gene: -
CDR3aa: ASSILGGSNQPQH

j_gene: TRBJ2-1
v_gene: TRBV9
d_gene: TRBD2
CDR3aa: ASSVALLAGDNEQF

j_gene: TRBJ2-3
v_gene: TRBV11-2
d_gene: TRBD2
CDR3aa: ASSPAAGGPGDTQY

j_gene: TRBJ1-2
v_gene: TRBV11-2
d_gene: -
CDR3aa: ASTSGYGYT

j_gene: TRBJ2-5
v_gene: TRBV28
d_gene: -
CDR3aa: ASSSPFFRQETQY

j_gene: TRBJ2-2
v_gene: TRBV3-1/TRBV3-2
d_gene: TRBD2
CDR3aa: ASSQLAANTGELF

j_gene: TRBJ2-1
v_gene: TRBV30
d_gene: -
CDR3aa: AWSVRNEQF

j_gene: TRBJ1-4
v_gene: TRBV6-1
d_gene: TRBD1
CDR3aa: ASSDGQAVEKLF

j_gene: TRBJ1-6
v_gene: TRBV4-2
d_gene: -
CDR3aa: ASSRTTEYNSPLH

j_gene: TRBJ1-2
v_gene: TRBV18
d_gene: -
CDR3aa: ASSPTGTSTGYGYT

j_gene: TRBJ1-1
v_gene: TRBV9
d_gene: -
CDR3aa: ASSVHSNTEAF

j_gene: TRBJ2-7
v_gene: TRBV5-4
d_gene: -
CDR3aa: ASSRPGPGEGEQY

j_gene: TRBJ1-2
v_gene: TRBV18
d_gene: -
CDR3aa: ASSPPTGPIYGYT

j_gene: TRBJ1-4
v_gene: TRBV4-1
d_gene: -
CDR3aa: ASSQEEAVGEKLF

j_gene: TRBJ2-3
v_gene: TRBV15
d_gene: -
CDR3aa: ATSRAGPGSTDTQY

j_gene: TRBJ2-1
v_gene: TRBV6-5
d_gene: TRBD2
CDR3aa: ASRASGSGYEQF

j_gene: TRBJ2-1
v_gene: TRBV19
d_gene: -
CDR3aa: ASSLVALGQGNEQF

j_gene: TRBJ1-3
v_gene: TRBV7-9
d_gene: -
CDR3aa: ASSPNPLNTIY

j_gene: TRBJ2-2
v_gene: TRBV14
d_gene: -
CDR3aa: ASSLVQGMGELF

j_gene: TRBJ2-3
v_gene: TRBV27
d_gene: -
CDR3aa: ASSLSGTDTQY